A selection of T cell receptor beta chains follows, all from one sample in a study of early T cells in non-severe SARS-CoV-2 infection. One entry per CDR3 protein results from TCRdb running MiXCR on the 5' RACE reads. The table lists fewer than 55,000 distinct CDR3 sequences, 11% of them singletons. Specimen: whole blood. The receptors shown here come from an adult who was a healthcare worker with PCR-confirmed SARS-CoV-2 infection or an uninfected control (not recorded which). CDR3s leave out the opening cysteine and the closing phenylalanine or tryptophan. The D gene is left open where the match is weak.

D gene | V gene | CDR3 protein
. | TRBV20-1 | SAIDLASSYNEQF
. | TRBV13 | ASSSQGAKNIQY
TRBD1 | TRBV4-2 | ASSQVDRANTGELF
TRBD2 | TRBV12-3/TRBV12-4 | ASARATFSRGERETQY
. | TRBV7-2 | ASSLAGLPRDTQY
TRBD1 | TRBV4-3 | ASSEDRAGETQY
TRBD1 | TRBV29-1 | SASQGARTEAF
TRBD2 | TRBV20-1 | SAGRLAGERRTQY
. | TRBV15 | ATSRDPSYEQY
. | TRBV6-2/TRBV6-3 | ASSYGSVYFPPSYEQY
. | TRBV3-2 | ASSPCIQPQH
TRBD1 | TRBV28 | ASGTVRNEQF
. | TRBV6-2/TRBV6-3 | ASSWPWGEQF
. | TRBV20-1 | SATRTYEQY
TRBD1 | TRBV5-5 | ASIYVGQGWQY
. | TRBV7-9 | ASSLAGLSRAF
. | TRBV19 | ASSIDPAETGLL
. | TRBV29-1 | SVIMAGLTNTEAF
. | TRBV5-1 | ASSSSGINEKLF
TRBD2 | TRBV27 | ASSFREDNEQF
. | TRBV4-2 | ASSQELDQYEQY
. | TRBV14 | ASSLNGPWWEQF
. | TRBV7-6 | ASSLVVGAYSGANVLT
. | TRBV6-2/TRBV6-3 | ASSYLPGRNTGELF
. | TRBV27 | ASSSTPPGVNEQF
. | TRBV12-3/TRBV12-4 | ASSLSASQETQY
TRBD1 | TRBV20-1 | SARTQGAGANVLT
. | TRBV4-1 | ASSQGPGDYGYT
. | TRBV5-5 | ASSSSTTFHSYNEQF
TRBD1 | TRBV28 | ASVTGAGTEAF
. | TRBV6-2/TRBV6-3 | ASSYAGTRSNQPQH
TRBD2 | TRBV5-1 | ASSLGTSGGHEQY
. | TRBV28 | ASRKRGGYT
. | TRBV11-2 | ASSLDPSELEQF
TRBD1 | TRBV6-6 | ASSQRQGPGNTIY
. | TRBV6-5 | ASSSTPWPQY
. | TRBV6-5 | ASSYRDEQF
. | TRBV7-2 | ASSLTWTQY
. | TRBV20-1 | SAPVTYEQY
TRBD2 | TRBV14 | ASSQVRLAGVTDTQY
. | TRBV6-5 | ASENALRETQY
TRBD1 | TRBV28 | ASSLGGLLGGYT
. | TRBV6-2/TRBV6-3 | ASFAAGLNTEAF
. | TRBV11-3 | ASSLQNNEQF
. | TRBV4-2 | ASSQDRTSGKGAF
. | TRBV6-5 | ASSTTTDEQY
TRBD2 | TRBV18 | ASSPFSAGGNNEQF
. | TRBV19 | ASRGAENQPQH
TRBD1 | TRBV9 | ASSFQTGNNSPLH
. | TRBV9 | ASSVGAEAYNEQF
. | TRBV7-8 | ASSHPRDPVGPGANVLT
TRBD2 | TRBV18 | ASSGASGADEQY
. | TRBV20-1 | SARATRTSVGIGYT